This T cell receptor (beta chain) was sequenced during a study of cytomegalovirus exposure and HLA in healthy donors. Study-level background: A previous analysis identified 100 million or so unique TCR beta sequences derived from some 170 million T cells.

The germline V gene has CDR1 SQVTM and CDR2 ANQGSEA. Germline trimming cut 5 bases from V and 1 base from J; bases unmatched to any gene: 6. The CDR3 contains 14 residues. The PCR had 60 Vbeta and 13 Jbeta primers. This table comes from immunoSEQ multiplex PCR, and its TCRdb copy is limited to in-frame clones, with some not included. The repertoire holds fewer than 150,000 clones, roughly 76% seen once, with roughly a sixth in the top ten. This rearrangement joins TRBV29-1 to TRBJ2-3, with 7 bases lining up with TRBD1. The source of this sequence is a man aged 50-59 years in good health and CMV-seropositive. The material sequenced was PBMCs. The CDR3 DNA sequence: TGCAGCGTTCTCCCTGGACAGGGCACAGATACGCAGTATTTT. This translates into CSVLPGQGTDTQYF.